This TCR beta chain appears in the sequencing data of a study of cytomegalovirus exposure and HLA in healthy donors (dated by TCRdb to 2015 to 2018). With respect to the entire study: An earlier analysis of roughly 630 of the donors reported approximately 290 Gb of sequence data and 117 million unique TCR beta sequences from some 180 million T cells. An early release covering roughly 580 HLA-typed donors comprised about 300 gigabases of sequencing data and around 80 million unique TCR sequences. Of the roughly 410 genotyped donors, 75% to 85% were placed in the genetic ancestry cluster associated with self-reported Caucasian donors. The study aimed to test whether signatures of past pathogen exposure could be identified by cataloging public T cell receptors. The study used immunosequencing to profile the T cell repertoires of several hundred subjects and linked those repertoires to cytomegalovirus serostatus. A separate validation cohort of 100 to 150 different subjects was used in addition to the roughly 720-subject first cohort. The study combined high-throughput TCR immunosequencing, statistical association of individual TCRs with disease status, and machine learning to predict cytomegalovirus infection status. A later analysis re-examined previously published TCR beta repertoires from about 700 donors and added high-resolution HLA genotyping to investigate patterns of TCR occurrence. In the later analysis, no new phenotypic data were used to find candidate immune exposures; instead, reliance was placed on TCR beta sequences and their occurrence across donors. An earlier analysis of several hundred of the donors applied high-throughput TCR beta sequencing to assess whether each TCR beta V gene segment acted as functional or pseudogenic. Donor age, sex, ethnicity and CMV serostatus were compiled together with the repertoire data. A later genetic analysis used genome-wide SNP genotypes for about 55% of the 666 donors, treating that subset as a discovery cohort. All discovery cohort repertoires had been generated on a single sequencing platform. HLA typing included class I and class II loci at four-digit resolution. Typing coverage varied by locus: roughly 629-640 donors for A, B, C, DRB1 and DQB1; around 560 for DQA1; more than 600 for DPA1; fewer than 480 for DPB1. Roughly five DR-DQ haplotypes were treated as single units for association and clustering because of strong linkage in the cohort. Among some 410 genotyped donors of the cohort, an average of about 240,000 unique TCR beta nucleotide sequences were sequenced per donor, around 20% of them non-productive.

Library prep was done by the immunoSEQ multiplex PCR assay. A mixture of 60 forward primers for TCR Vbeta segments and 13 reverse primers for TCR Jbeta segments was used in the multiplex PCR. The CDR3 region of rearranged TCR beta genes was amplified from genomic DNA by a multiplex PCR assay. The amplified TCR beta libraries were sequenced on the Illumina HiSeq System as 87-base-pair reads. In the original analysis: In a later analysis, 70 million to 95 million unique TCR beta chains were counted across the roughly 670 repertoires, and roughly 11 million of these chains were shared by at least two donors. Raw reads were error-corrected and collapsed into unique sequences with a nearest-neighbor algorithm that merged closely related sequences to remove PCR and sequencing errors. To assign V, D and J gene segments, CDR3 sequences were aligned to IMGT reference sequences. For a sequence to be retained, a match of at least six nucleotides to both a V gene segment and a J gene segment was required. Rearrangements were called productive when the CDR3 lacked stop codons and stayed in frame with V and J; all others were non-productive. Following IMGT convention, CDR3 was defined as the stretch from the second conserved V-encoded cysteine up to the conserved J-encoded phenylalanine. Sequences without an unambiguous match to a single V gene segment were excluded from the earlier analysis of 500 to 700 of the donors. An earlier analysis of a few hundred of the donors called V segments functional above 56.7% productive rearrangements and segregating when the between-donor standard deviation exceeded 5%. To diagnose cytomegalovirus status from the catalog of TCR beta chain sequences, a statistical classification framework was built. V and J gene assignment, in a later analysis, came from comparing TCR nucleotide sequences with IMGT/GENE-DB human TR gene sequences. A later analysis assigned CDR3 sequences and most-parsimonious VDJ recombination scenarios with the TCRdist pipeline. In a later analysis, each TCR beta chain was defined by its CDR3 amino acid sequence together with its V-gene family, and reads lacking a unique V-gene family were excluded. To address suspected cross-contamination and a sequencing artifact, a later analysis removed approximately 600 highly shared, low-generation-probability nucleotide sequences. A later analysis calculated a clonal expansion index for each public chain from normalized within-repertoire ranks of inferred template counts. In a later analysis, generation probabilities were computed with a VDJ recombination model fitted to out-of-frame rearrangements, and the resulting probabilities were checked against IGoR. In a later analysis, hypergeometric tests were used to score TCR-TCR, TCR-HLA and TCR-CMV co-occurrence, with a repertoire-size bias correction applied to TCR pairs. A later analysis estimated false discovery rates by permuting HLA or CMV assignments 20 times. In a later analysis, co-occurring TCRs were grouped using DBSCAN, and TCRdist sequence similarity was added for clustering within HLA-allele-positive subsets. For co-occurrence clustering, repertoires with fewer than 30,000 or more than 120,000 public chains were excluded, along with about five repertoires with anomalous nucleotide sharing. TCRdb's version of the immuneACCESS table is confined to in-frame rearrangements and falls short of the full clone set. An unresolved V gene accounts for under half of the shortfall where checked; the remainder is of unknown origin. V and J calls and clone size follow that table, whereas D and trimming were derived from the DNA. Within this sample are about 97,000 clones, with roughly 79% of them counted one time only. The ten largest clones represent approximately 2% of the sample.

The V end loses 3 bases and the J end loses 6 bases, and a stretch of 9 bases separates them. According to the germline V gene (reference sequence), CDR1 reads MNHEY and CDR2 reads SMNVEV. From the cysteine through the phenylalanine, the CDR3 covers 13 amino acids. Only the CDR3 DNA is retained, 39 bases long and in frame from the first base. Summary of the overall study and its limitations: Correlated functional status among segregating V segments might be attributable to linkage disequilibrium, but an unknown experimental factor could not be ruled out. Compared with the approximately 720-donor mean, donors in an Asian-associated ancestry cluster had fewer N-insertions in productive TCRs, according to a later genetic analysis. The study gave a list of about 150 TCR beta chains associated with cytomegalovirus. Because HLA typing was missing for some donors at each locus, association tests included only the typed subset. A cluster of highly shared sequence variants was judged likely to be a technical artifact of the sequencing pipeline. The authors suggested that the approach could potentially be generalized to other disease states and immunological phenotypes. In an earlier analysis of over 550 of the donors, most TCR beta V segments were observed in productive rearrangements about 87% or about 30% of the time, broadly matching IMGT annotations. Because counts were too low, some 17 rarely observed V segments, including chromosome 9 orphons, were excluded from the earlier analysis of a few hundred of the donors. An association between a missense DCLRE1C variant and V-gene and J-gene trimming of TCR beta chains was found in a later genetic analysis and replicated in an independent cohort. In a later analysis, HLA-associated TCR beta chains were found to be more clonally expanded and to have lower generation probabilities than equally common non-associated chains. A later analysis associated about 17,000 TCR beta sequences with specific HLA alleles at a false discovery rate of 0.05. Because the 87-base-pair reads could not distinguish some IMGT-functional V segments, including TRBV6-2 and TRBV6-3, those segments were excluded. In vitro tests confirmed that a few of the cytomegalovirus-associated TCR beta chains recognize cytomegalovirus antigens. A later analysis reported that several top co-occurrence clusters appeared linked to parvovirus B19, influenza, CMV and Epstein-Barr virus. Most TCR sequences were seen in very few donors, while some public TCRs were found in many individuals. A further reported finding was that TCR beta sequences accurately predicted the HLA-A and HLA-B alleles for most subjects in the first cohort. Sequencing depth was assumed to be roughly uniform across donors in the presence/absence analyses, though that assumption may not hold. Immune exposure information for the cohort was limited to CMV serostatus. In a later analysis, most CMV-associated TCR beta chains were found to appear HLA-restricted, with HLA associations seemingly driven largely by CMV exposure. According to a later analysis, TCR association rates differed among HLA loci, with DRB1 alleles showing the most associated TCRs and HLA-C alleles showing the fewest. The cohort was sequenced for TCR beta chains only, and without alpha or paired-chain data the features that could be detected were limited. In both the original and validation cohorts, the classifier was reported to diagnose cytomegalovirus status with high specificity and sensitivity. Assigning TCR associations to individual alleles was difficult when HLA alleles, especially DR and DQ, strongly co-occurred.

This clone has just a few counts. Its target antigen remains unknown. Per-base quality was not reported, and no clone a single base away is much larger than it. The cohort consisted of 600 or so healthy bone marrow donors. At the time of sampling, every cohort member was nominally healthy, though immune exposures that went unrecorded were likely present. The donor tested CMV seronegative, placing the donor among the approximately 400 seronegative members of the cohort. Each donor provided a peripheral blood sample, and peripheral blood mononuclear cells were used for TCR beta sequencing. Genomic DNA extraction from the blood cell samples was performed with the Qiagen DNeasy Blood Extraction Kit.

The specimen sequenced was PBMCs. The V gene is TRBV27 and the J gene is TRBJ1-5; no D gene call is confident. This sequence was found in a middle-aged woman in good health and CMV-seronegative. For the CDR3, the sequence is CASSFRSGQPQHF. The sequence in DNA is TGTGCCAGCAGTTTTCGGTCGGGTCAGCCCCAGCATTTT.